A selection of T cell receptor beta chains follows, all from one sample in a study of OX40 agonist ivuxolimab in advanced cancers. Here immunoSEQ multiplex PCR was the method, and the copy in TCRdb shows in-frame clones only, minus some. The sample has 20,000 to 30,000 clones, about 70% seen once; the top ten hold approximately 15%. The sequencing here drew on CD4+ or CD8+ T cells sorted from blood, taken in a trial of the OX40 agonist ivuxolimab. The receptors here all came from an adult with an advanced solid tumor such as melanoma, head and neck, liver or kidney cancer. Each CDR3 is given with its conserved first and last residue. The D gene is left open where the match is weak. Clone size is not always given. Where it is, it says once, few, many or a class for expanded clones.

clone_size | j_call | d_call | v_call | cdr3_nt | cdr3_aa
. | TRBJ1-2 | TRBD1 | TRBV14 | TGTGCCAGCAGCCAAGAGGAGTCGACAGGGGTCTATGGCTACACCTTC | CASSQEESTGVYGYTF
. | TRBJ2-3 | . | TRBV7-2 | TGTGCCAGCAGCTCCCCTGAGTGGCTCAGCACAGATACGCAGTATTTT | CASSSPEWLSTDTQYF
. | TRBJ1-6 | . | TRBV5-8 | TGTGCCAGCAGCCCCGGGTCCCGGGGGTATTCACCCCTCCACTTT | CASSPGSRGYSPLHF
. | TRBJ2-5 | . | TRBV2 | TGTGCCGGCGGAGAGACCCAGTACTTC | CAGGETQYF
. | TRBJ2-1 | TRBD2 | TRBV6-6 | TGTGCCAGCAGTTACGGCGGGGGGGCCTTGGAGCAGTTCTTC | CASSYGGGALEQFF
. | TRBJ2-3 | TRBD2 | TRBV13 | TGTGCCAGCAGCTTAGTATCGGTGATAGCGGGGGGGCATCGAGATACGCAGTATTTT | CASSLVSVIAGGHRDTQYF
. | TRBJ1-2 | . | TRBV4-1 | TGCGCCAGCAGCCAAGAAGCGGGACTGAACCCGGGATACACCTTC | CASSQEAGLNPGYTF
. | TRBJ1-1 | . | TRBV7-9 | TGTGCCAGCAGCCCTAGTGAGGGCCTTGGGGCTTTCTTT | CASSPSEGLGAFF
. | TRBJ1-6 | . | TRBV2 | TGTGCCAGCAGTGACGGGGTTTTGACCCTCCACTTT | CASSDGVLTLHF
. | TRBJ2-3 | . | TRBV13 | TGTGCCAGCAGCCCCTCTGGGGGGGGCGCAGATACGCAGTATTTT | CASSPSGGGADTQYF
. | TRBJ2-3 | TRBD1 | TRBV9 | TGTGCCAGCAGCCTAACAGGGGGCACAGATACGCAGTATTTT | CASSLTGGTDTQYF
. | TRBJ2-1 | TRBD2 | TRBV6-1 | TGTGCCAGCAGTGGCTTAGGACTAGCGGGGGGGCCGCTAGGGCATGAGCAGTTCTTC | CASSGLGLAGGPLGHEQFF
. | TRBJ1-3 | . | TRBV5-4 | TGTGCCAGCAGCTTGGGGGGTGCGGGAAACACCATATATTTT | CASSLGGAGNTIYF
. | TRBJ2-1 | TRBD2 | TRBV29-1 | TGCAGCGTAGAGGTGCTGGGGACTACGGGTGAGCAGTTCTTC | CSVEVLGTTGEQFF
few | TRBJ2-7 | TRBD1 | TRBV7-9 | TGTGCCAGCAGCCCCGGACAGGGGGCATACGAGCAGTACTTC | CASSPGQGAYEQYF
. | TRBJ2-5 | . | TRBV9 | TGTGCCAGCAGCGCCCCGCTAGAGGTCGGGGAGACCCAGTACTTC | CASSAPLEVGETQYF
medium-sized | TRBJ2-7 | TRBD2 | TRBV9 | TGTGCCAGCAGCACGAGCGGGGGGGCAACCGAGCAGTACTTC | CASSTSGGATEQYF
. | TRBJ2-1 | . | TRBV9 | TGTGCCAGCAGCGGGGGGAATGAGCAGTTCTTC | CASSGGNEQFF
. | TRBJ2-2 | TRBD1 | TRBV15 | TGTGCCACCAACCAGGGGGCTGCCACCGGGGAGCTGTTTTTT | CATNQGAATGELFF
. | TRBJ1-2 | . | TRBV2 | TGTGCCAGCAGCCCAGGGATGTATGGGTTCTATGGCTACACCTTC | CASSPGMYGFYGYTF
. | TRBJ1-2 | TRBD1 | TRBV7-8 | TGTGCCAGCAGCTTAGAGGCCAGGGGGAGAGGCTACACCTTC | CASSLEARGRGYTF
. | TRBJ2-3 | TRBD1 | TRBV9 | TGTGCCAGCAGCGAAGAGGACAGGGGTACAGATACGCAGTATTTT | CASSEEDRGTDTQYF
. | TRBJ2-7 | TRBD1 | TRBV19 | TGTGCCAGTAGTACGACAGGGGACTCCTACGAGCAGTACTTC | CASSTTGDSYEQYF
few | TRBJ1-2 | TRBD1 | TRBV29-1 | TGCAGCGTAGACGATTTGACAGGGGGGGACTATGGCTACACCTTC | CSVDDLTGGDYGYTF
. | TRBJ2-3 | TRBD2 | TRBV7-9 | TGTGCCAGCAGCTCCCGACTAGCGGGGGCTTCTAGCACAGATACGCAGTATTTT | CASSSRLAGASSTDTQYF
medium-sized | TRBJ1-2 | . | TRBV27 | TGTGCCAGCAGTTTATCCGCAGGGGATCGGAACTATGGCTACACCTTC | CASSLSAGDRNYGYTF
. | TRBJ2-1 | TRBD1 | TRBV13 | TGTGCCAGCAGGGGACAGGGGGCTCTATACAATGAGCAGTTCTTC | CASRGQGALYNEQFF
. | TRBJ1-2 | TRBD1 | TRBV6-5 | TGTGCCAGCAGTTACGGACAGGGGTTAGGCGGCTACACCTTC | CASSYGQGLGGYTF
few | TRBJ1-6 | . | TRBV4-2 | TGTGCCAGCAGCCAAGAATCGGGACACCCCACACCCCTCCACTTT | CASSQESGHPTPLHF
. | TRBJ1-1 | TRBD1 | TRBV6-1 | TGTGCCAGCAGTGGGGACAGGGTGTACACTGAAGCTTTCTTT | CASSGDRVYTEAFF
. | TRBJ2-1 | . | TRBV4-3 | TGCGCCAGCAGCCAAGATCTCGGGGGAACCTACAATGAGCAGTTCTTC | CASSQDLGGTYNEQFF
. | TRBJ2-7 | . | TRBV27 | TGTGCCAGCAGTTTGGAGGGACCCTACGAGCAGTACTTC | CASSLEGPYEQYF
once | TRBJ2-7 | . | TRBV6-1 | TGTGCCAGCAGTGTCGATCCAGGAGGTTACTACGAGCAGTACTTC | CASSVDPGGYYEQYF
. | TRBJ2-3 | TRBD1 | TRBV6-5 | TGTGCCAGCAGCCCCTTGACAGGGGCCATTCAGTATTTT | CASSPLTGAIQYF
. | TRBJ1-3 | . | TRBV11-3 | TGTGCCAGCAGCATAACAGGGTTCTCTGGAAACACCATATATTTT | CASSITGFSGNTIYF
. | TRBJ2-7 | . | TRBV7-9 | TGTGCCAGCAGCTACTCAGGTCAGCAATACGAGCAGTACTTC | CASSYSGQQYEQYF
. | TRBJ2-7 | . | TRBV11-1 | TGTGCCAGCAGCTCCTCGGGACACCCCGGGGCGTACTTC | CASSSSGHPGAYF
once | TRBJ2-5 | TRBD1 | TRBV6-5 | TGTGCCAGCAGATTGGGACAGGGGGCAGGAGAGACCCAGTACTTC | CASRLGQGAGETQYF
. | TRBJ2-1 | . | TRBV18 | TGTGCCAGCTCTCCGTTGGGAAGGGGAGGCGATGAGCAGTTCTTC | CASSPLGRGGDEQFF
. | TRBJ1-2 | . | TRBV27 | TGTGCCAGCAGTTCTGTCCAAGGCTACTATGGCTACACCTTC | CASSSVQGYYGYTF
. | TRBJ2-3 | TRBD1 | TRBV7-8 | TGTGCCAGCAGCTCACGAAGGGACAGATTTTCTAGCACAGATACGCAGTATTTT | CASSSRRDRFSSTDTQYF
few | TRBJ2-6 | . | TRBV7-6 | TGTGCCAGCAGCTTAAACACCGAACTCGGGGCCAACGTCCTGACTTTC | CASSLNTELGANVLTF
few | TRBJ2-7 | . | TRBV19 | TGTGCCAGTAGTATAGGGGTATCCTCCGAGCAGTACTTC | CASSIGVSSEQYF
. | TRBJ2-7 | . | TRBV2 | TGTGCCAGCAGTACAGGTCTAAACGAGCAGTACTTC | CASSTGLNEQYF
. | TRBJ1-1 | . | TRBV5-6 | TGTGCCAGCAGGCCGGACAGCACGAGGGCTGAAGCTTTCTTT | CASRPDSTRAEAFF
. | TRBJ2-2 | . | TRBV7-2 | TGTGCCAGCAGCTGGGCAGGGACCGGGGAGCTGTTTTTT | CASSWAGTGELFF
. | TRBJ2-3 | . | TRBV2 | TGTGCCAGCAGTGAAGAGGAGGGCACTTACACAGATACGCAGTATTTT | CASSEEEGTYTDTQYF
once | TRBJ1-1 | . | TRBV6-6 | TGTGCCAGCAGTTACTACGGGACCGGCACTGAAGCTTTCTTT | CASSYYGTGTEAFF
. | TRBJ2-3 | . | TRBV4-2 | TGTGCCAGCAGCCAATCGTCTCGCACAGATACGCAGTATTTT | CASSQSSRTDTQYF
. | TRBJ2-3 | . | TRBV7-9 | TGTGCCAGCAGCTTCGGCAGGGGTCCAGATACGCAGTATTTT | CASSFGRGPDTQYF
once | TRBJ1-3 | . | TRBV7-2 | TGTGCCAGCAGCTTAGGGGGAAACACCATATATTTT | CASSLGGNTIYF
. | TRBJ1-1 | . | TRBV29-1 | TGCAGCGCCAAAGGGGGATACACTGAAGCTTTCTTT | CSAKGGYTEAFF
. | TRBJ1-1 | . | TRBV6-5 | TGTGCCAGCAGTTACAGTAGGGTGCTGAACACTGAAGCTTTCTTT | CASSYSRVLNTEAFF
. | TRBJ2-5 | . | TRBV11-2 | TGTGCCAGCAGCCCCTGGGACCACCAAGAGACCCAGTACTTC | CASSPWDHQETQYF